This passage covers 14 T cell receptor beta chains from one sample sequenced in a study of T cell responses to AZD1222 COVID-19 vaccine. Some clones are missing from TCRdb's copy, which holds only in-frame ones; the method was immunoSEQ multiplex PCR. The table includes about 110,000 clones, 88% detected once. This material consisted of peripheral blood, taken on day 0 of AZD1222 vaccination. Every receptor here comes from an adult in good health.

The gene calls are TRBV20-1 and TRBJ2-1; D uncertain. Trimming stripped 3 bases from V and 6 bases from J, with 6 bases between. Looked up from germline, CDR1 is DFQATT and CDR2 is SNEGSKA (reference sequence). CDR3 length: 11 residues. CDR3 DNA: TGCAGTGCTAGCGCTACCAATGAGCAGTTCTTC. This gives the protein CSASATNEQFF.

V gene TRBV6-2 or TRBV6-3 combines with J gene TRBJ1-5, with D tentatively TRBD1 (6 bases). The CDR3 loop spans 15 amino acids. V lost 2 bases and J 7 bases, leaving 15 bases between the germline ends. CDR1 is MNHEY and CDR2 is SVGEGT in the germline V gene. CDR3 nucleotide sequence: TGTGCCAGCAGTTACAGCGGGGGGGCAGGGCAGCCCCAGCATTTT. It is translated as CASSYSGGAGQPQHF.

This sequence joins TRBV11-1 and TRBJ2-1; D unresolved. Germline assignment: CDR1 SGHAT and CDR2 FQDESV (reference sequence). CDR3 length: 12 residues. V gave up 1 base and J gave up 7 bases, with 5 bases separating them. This CDR3 is CASSLGLNEQFF. For the CDR3, the DNA is TGTGCCAGCAGCTTAGGCTTAAATGAGCAGTTCTTC.

The chain employs TRBV6-1 and TRBJ1-6; D unclear. Germline loops: CDR1 MNHNS, CDR2 SASEGT. V lost 1 base and J 5 bases, leaving 6 bases between the germline ends. The CDR3 is 14 amino acids. CDR3 protein: CASSEVVNNSPLHF. The DNA of the CDR3 is TGTGCCAGCAGTGAAGTCGTCAATAATTCACCCCTCCACTTT.

This sequence joins TRBV18 and TRBJ2-7; 11 bases are shared with TRBD1. This CDR3 has 14 amino acids. V was pared by 4 bases and J by 9 bases, with 8 bases of the junction left unmatched. The germline V gene has CDR1 KGHSH and CDR2 LQKENI. DNA of the CDR3: TGTGCCAGCTCACAGGACAGGGGGCATTATGTGCAGTACTTC. Translating gives CASSQDRGHYVQYF. Filled out from reference TRBV18 and TRBJ2-7, the complete variable domain reads NAGVMQNPRHLVRRRGQEARLRCSPMKGHSHVYWYRQLPEEGLKFMVYLQKENIIDESGMPKERFSAEFPKEGPSILRIQQVVRGDSAAYFCASSQDRGHYVQYFGPGTRLTVT.

This chain links TRBV5-4 with TRBJ1-2; maybe TRBD1 (6 bases). Trimming removed 4 bases from V and 6 bases from J, with 19 bases in between. CDR1 is SGHNT, CDR2 YYREEE, per germline (reference sequence). The CDR3 spans 15 residues. The CDR3 loop is CASSPEPTGSNGYTF. CDR3 DNA sequence: TGTGCCAGCAGCCCGGAGCCGACAGGCAGCAATGGCTACACCTTC.

This clone is a singleton in its sample. Different DNA sequences within this sample yield the same CDR3. The chain uses TRBV20-1 and TRBJ1-1; the match to TRBD1 covers 7 bases. CDR3 length equals 11 residues. The trim removed 3 bases at V and 8 bases at J, leaving 3 bases unmatched. CDR1 is DFQATT, CDR2 SNEGSKA, per germline (reference sequence). The CDR3 sequence is CSARGTAEAFF. The CDR3 DNA reads TGCAGTGCTAGGGGGACAGCAGAAGCTTTCTTT.

The chain carries TRBV20-1 and TRBJ2-1; the D call may be TRBD1 or TRBD2 (5 bases each). CDR3 length: 15 residues. Germline values: CDR1 DFQATT, CDR2 SNEGSKA (reference sequence). Trimming removed 3 bases from V and 2 bases from J, with 14 bases in between. The CDR3 sequence: CSASSLRGPYNEQFF. The CDR3 DNA follows: TGCAGTGCTAGTTCTCTTCGGGGACCCTACAATGAGCAGTTCTTC.

CDR3 region: CASSLPGQGGNEQFF. The DNA of the CDR3 is TGCGCCAGCAGCTTGCCGGGACAGGGAGGCAATGAGCAGTTCTTC. This chain links TRBV5-1 with TRBJ2-1, with 9 bases that match TRBD1. Germline lookup yields CDR1 SGHRS and CDR2 YFSETQ. V gave up 1 base and J gave up 6 bases; unmatched junction bases: 5. The CDR3 is 15 amino acids.

The chain joins TRBV6-1 to TRBJ1-6; D gene ambiguous. V lost 4 bases to trimming and J lost 11 bases, with 27 bases between them. The CDR3 contains 18 residues. Germline V CDR1 and CDR2: MNHNS, SASEGT. In DNA, the CDR3 is TGTGCCAGCAGTGCCTCCGGGCCCAGGACGCGAGGGATTCCACCCCTCCACTTT. Amino acids: CASSASGPRTRGIPPLHF.

The CDR3 protein is CASTPARGGLQSYTF. As DNA, the CDR3 is TGTGCCAGCACTCCGGCCCGGGGCGGCCTCCAATCCTACACCTTC. The chain recombines TRBV6-6 with TRBJ1-2; possible D gene TRBD1, 5 bases. The ends were cut back, 7 bases at V and 10 bases at J, with 25 bases in the middle. Per the germline V gene, CDR1 is MNHNY and CDR2 is SVGAGI (reference sequence). The CDR3 contains 15 residues.

V usage is TRBV7-8 and J usage is TRBJ1-5; D not resolved. Trimming stripped 0 bases from V and 0 bases from J, with 12 bases between. The CDR3 totals 17 residues. CDR1 is SGHVS and CDR2 is FQNEAQ in the germline V gene. This CDR3 is CASSLAGRLNSNQPQHF. The DNA for the CDR3 is TGTGCCAGCAGCTTAGCTGGGCGTCTAAATAGCAATCAGCCCCAGCATTTT.

This clone came up a few times. J is TRBJ2-7 and V is TRBV7-9, with D perhaps given as TRBD1 or TRBD2 (6 bases each). The germline V and J ends were trimmed by 7 bases and 3 bases, with 19 bases remaining between them. This CDR3 has 15 residues. Germline-derived CDR1 and CDR2 are SEHNR and FQNEAQ (reference sequence). The CDR3: CASIQTEGGIYEQYF. The CDR3 DNA is TGTGCCAGCATCCAAACGGAGGGGGGTATCTACGAGCAGTACTTC.

The rearrangement links TRBV7-9 to TRBJ1-1, with TRBD1 matching over 7 bases. CDR3 length equals 13 residues. In germline, CDR1 is SEHNR, CDR2 FQNEAQ (reference sequence). J lost 12 bases, V lost 3 bases, and 10 bases had no gene match. This CDR3 reads CASSLSRQGLSFF. DNA for the CDR3: TGTGCCAGCAGCTTGTCAAGACAGGGCTTGTCTTTCTTT.